This T cell receptor beta chain was identified during a study of graft-versus-host responses after intestinal transplantation. At the level of the study: Induction with anti-thymocyte globulin, then tacrolimus and steroids for 2 to 3 years, was given to all recipients.

Points from the study as a whole: Detection of GvH clones occurred in recipient marrow, and some had their first appearance in ileum or blood.

Germline lookup yields CDR1 SGHVS and CDR2 FQNEAQ. The CDR3 loop spans 15 amino acids. With V trimmed by 5 bases and J by 3 bases, 4 bases remained unmatched. On this clone itself: Its target is not known.

Clones were read by immunoSEQ multiplex PCR, and TCRdb kept only the in-frame ones, dropping some. The sample comprises about 90,000 clones, 91% of which are singletons, and 0.5% rests with the top ten. This chain links TRBV7-8 with TRBJ2-3, with 11 positions matching TRBD2. The receptor was derived from a human donor who received an intestinal transplant. Sequencing used unstimulated CD8+ T cells sorted from spleen or lymph node cells, obtained before intestinal transplant. CDR3 amino acids: CASSTGLAETDTQYF. The CDR3 DNA reads TGTGCCAGCAGCACGGGACTAGCGGAAACAGATACGCAGTATTTT.